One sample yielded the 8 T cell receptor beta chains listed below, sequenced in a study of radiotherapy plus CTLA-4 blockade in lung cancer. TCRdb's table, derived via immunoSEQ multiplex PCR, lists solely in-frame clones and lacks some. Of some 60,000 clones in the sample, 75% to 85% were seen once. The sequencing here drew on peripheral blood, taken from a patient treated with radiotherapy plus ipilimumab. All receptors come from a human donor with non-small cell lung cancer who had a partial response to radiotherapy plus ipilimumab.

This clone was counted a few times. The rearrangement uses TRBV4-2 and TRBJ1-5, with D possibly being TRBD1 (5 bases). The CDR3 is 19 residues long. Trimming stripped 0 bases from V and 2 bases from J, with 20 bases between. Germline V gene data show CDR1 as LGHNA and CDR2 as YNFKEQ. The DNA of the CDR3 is TGTGCCAGCAGCCAAGAGAACGCGGGGCCGGGGTACCGCAATCAGCCCCAGCATTTT. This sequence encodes CASSQENAGPGYRNQPQHF.

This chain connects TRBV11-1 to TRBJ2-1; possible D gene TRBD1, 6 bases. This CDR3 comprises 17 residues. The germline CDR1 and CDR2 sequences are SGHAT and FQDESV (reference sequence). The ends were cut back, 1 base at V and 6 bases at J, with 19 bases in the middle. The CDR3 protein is CASSLERVGRGSNEQFF. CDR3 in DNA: TGTGCCAGCAGCTTAGAGCGCGTTGGCAGGGGCTCCAATGAGCAGTTCTTC. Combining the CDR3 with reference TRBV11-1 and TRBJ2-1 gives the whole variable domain EAEVAQSPRYKITEKSQAVAFWCDPISGHATLYWYRQILGQGPELLVQFQDESVVDDSQLPKDRFSAERLKGVDSTLKIQPAELGDSAMYLCASSLERVGRGSNEQFFGPGTRLTVL.

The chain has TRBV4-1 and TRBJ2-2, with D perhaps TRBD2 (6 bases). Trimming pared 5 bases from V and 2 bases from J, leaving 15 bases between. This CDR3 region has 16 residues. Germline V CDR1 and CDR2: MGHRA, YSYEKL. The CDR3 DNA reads TGCGCCAGCAGCAGGAACCGGGAGATCAACACCGGGGAGCTGTTTTTT. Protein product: CASSRNREINTGELFF.

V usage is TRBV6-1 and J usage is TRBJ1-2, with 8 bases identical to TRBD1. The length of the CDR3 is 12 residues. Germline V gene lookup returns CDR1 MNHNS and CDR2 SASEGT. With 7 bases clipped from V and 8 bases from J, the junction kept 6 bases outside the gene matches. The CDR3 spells CASTQGAGGYTF. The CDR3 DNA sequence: TGTGCCAGCACCCAGGGGGCAGGAGGCTACACCTTC.

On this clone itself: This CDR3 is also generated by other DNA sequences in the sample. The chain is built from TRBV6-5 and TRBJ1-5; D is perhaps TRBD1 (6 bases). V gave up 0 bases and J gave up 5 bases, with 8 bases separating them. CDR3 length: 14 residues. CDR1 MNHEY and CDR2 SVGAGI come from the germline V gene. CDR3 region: CASSYSGADQPQHF. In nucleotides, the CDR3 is TGTGCCAGCAGTTACTCGGGGGCGGATCAGCCCCAGCATTTT.

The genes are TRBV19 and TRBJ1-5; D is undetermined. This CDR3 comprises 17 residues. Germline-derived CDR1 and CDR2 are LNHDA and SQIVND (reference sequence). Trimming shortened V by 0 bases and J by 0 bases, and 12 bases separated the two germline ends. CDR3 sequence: CASSIESRDYSNQPQHF. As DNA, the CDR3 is TGTGCCAGTAGTATAGAATCCCGGGATTATAGCAATCAGCCCCAGCATTTT.

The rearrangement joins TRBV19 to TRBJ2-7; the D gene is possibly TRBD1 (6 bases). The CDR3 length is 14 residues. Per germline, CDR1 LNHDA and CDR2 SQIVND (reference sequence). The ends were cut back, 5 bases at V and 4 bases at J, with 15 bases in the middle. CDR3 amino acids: CASSSQGILYEQYF. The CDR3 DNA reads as TGTGCCAGTAGTTCTCAGGGGATCTTGTACGAGCAGTACTTC.

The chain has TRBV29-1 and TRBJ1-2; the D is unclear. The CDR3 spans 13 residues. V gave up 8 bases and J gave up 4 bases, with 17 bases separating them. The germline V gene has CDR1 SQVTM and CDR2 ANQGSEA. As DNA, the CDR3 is TGCAGCTTCCTGACCGAACGAGGCTATGGCTACACCTTC. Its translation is CSFLTERGYGYTF.